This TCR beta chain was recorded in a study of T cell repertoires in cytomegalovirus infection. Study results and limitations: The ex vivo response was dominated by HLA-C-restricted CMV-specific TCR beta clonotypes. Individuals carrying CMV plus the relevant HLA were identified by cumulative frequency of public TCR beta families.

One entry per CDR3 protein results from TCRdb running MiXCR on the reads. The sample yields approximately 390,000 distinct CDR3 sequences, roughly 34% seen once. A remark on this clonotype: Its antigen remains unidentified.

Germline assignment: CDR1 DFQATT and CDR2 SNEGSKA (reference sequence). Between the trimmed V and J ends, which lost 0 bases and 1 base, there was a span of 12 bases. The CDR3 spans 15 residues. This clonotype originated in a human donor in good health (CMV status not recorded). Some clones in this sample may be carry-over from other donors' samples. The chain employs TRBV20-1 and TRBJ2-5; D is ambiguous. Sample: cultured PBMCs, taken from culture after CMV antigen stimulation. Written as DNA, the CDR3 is TGCAGTGCTAGAGATGGCGAGACATTCCAAGAGACCCAGTACTTC. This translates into CSARDGETFQETQYF.